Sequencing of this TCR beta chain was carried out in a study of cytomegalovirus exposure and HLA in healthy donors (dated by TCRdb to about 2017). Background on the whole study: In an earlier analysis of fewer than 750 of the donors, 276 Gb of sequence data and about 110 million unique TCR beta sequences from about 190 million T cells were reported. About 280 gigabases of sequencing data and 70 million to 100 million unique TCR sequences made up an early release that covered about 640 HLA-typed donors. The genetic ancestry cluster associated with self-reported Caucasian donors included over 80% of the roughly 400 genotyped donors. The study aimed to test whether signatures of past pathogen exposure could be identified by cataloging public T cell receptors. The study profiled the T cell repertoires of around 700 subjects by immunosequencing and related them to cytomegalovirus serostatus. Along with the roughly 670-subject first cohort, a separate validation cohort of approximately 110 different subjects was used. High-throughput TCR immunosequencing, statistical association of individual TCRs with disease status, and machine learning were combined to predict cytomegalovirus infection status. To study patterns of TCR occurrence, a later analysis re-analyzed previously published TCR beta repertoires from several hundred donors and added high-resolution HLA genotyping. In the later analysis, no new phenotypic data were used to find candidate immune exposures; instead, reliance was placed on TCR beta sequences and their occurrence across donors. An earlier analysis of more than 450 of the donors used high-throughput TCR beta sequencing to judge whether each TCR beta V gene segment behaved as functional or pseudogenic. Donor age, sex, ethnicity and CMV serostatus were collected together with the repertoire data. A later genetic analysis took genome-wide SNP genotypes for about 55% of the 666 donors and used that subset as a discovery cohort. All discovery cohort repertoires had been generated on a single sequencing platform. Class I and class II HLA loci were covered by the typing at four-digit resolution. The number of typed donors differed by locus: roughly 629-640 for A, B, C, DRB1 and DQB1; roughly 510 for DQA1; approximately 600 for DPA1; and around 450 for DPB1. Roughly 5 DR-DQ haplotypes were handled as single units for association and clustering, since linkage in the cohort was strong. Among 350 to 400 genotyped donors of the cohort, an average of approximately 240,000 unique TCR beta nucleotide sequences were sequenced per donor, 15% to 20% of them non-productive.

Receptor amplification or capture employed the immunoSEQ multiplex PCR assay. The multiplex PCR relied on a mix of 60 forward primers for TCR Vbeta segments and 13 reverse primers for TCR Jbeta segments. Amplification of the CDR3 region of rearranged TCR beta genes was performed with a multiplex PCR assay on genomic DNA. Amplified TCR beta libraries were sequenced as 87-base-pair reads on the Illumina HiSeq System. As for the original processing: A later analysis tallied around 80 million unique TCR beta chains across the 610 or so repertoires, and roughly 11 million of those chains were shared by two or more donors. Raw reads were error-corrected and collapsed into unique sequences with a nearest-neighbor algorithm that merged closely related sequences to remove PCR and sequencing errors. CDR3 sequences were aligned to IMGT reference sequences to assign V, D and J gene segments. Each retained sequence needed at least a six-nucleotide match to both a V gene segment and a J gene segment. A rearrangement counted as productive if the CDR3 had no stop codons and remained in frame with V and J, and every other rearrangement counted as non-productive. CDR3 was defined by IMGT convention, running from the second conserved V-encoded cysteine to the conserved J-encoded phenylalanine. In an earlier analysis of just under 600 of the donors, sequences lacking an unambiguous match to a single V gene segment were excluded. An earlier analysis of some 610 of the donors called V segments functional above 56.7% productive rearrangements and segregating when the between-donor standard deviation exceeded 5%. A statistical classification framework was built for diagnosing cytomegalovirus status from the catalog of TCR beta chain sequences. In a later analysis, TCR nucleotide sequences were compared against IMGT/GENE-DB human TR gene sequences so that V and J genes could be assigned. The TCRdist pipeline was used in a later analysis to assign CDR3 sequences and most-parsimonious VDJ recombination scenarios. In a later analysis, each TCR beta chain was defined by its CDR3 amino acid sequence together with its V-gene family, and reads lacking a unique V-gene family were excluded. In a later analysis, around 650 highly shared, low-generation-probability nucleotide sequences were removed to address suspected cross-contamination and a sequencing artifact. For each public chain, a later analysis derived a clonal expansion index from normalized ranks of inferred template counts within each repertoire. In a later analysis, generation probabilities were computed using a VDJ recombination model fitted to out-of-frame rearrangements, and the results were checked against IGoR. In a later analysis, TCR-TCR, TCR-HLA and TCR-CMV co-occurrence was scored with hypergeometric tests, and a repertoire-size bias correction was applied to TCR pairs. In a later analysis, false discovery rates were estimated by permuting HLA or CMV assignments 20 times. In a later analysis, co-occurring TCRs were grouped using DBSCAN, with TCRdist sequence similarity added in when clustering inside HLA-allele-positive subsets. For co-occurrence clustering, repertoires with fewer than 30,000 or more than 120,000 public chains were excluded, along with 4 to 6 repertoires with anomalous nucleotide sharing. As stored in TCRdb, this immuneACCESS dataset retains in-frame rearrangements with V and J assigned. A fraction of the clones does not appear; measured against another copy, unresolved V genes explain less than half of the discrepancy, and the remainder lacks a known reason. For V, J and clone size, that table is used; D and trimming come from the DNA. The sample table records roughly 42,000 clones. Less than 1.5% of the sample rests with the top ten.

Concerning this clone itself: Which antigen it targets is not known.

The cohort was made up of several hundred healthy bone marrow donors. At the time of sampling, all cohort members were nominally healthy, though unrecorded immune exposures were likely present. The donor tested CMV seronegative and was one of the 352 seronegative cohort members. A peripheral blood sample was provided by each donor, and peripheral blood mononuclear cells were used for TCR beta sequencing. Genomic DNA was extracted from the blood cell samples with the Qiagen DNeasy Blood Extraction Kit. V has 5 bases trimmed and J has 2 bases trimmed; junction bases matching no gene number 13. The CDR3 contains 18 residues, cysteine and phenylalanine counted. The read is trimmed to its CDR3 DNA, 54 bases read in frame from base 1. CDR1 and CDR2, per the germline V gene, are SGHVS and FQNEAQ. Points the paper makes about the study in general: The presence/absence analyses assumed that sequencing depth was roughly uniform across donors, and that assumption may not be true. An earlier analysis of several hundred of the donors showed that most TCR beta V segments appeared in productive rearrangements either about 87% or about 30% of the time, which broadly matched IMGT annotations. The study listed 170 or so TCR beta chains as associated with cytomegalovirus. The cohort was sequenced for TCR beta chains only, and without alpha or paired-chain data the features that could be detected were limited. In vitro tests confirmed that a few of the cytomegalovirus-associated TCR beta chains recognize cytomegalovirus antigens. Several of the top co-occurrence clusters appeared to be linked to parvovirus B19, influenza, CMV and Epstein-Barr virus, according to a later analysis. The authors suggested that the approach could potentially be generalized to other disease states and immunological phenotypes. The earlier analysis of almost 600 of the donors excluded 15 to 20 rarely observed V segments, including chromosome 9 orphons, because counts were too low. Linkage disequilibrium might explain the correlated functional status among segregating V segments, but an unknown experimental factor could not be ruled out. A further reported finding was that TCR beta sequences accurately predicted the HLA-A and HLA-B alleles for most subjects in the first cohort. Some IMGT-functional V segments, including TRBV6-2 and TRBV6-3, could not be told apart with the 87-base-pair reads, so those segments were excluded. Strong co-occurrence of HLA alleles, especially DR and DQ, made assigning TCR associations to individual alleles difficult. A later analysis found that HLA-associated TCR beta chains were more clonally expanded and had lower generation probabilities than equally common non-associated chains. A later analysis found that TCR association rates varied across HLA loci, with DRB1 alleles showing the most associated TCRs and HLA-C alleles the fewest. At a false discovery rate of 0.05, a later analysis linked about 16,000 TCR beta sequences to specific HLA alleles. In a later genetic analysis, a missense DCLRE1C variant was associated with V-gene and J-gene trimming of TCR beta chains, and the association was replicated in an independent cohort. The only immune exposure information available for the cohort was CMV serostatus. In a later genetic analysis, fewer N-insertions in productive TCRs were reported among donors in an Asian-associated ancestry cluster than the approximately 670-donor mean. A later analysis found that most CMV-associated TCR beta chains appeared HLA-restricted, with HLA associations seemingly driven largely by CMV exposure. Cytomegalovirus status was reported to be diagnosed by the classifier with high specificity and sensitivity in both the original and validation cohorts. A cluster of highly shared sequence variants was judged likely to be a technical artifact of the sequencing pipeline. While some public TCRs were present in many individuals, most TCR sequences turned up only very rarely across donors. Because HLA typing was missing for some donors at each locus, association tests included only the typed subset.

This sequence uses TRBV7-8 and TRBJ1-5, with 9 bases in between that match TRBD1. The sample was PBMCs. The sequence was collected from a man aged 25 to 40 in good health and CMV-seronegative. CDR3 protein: CASSQKRPGQGGNQPQHF. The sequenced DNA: TGTGCCAGCAGCCAAAAACGCCCGGGACAGGGAGGCAATCAGCCCCAGCATTTT.